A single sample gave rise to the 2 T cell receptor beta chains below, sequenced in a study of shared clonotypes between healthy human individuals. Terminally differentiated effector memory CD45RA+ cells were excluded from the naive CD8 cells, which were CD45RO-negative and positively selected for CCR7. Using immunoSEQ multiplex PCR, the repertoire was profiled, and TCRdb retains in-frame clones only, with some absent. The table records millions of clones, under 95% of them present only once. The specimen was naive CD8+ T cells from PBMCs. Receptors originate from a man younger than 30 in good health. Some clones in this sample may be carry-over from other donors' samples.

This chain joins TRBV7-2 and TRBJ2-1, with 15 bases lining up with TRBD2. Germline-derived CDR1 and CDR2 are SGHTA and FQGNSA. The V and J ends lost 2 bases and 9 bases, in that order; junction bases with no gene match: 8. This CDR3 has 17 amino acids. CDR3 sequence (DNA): TGTGCCAGCAGCTTAAACATGGGACTAGCGGGAGGAGGTGAGCAGTTCTTC. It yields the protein CASSLNMGLAGGGEQFF.

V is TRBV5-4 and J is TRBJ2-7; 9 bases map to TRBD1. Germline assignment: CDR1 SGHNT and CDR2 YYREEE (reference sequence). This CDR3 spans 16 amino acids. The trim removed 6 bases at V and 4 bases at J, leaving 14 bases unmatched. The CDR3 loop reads CASTVTRTGVGYEQYF. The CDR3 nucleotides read TGTGCCAGCACCGTAACTCGGACAGGGGTTGGGTACGAGCAGTACTTC.